This TCR beta chain was captured by sequencing in a study of cytomegalovirus exposure and HLA in healthy donors. Comments on this clone: As yet, its antigen is unknown.

The PCR was carried out with 60 Vbeta primers and 13 Jbeta primers. Clones were sequenced by immunoSEQ multiplex PCR, and TCRdb holds only the in-frame ones, with some missing. The data show about 110,000 clones, roughly 80% seen once. CDR1 and CDR2 from the germline V gene are MRHNA and SNTAGT. The CDR3 sequence is 12 residues long. The V end was cut by 8 bases, the J end by 7 bases, with 14 bases between. The study's findings and limits: Several of the most significant clusters appeared linked to common viral pathogens, based on a later analysis. In a later analysis, HLA-associated TCR beta chains were more clonally expanded than equally common others. Investigators reported 150 to 200 TCR beta chains as tied to cytomegalovirus.

Sequencing was performed on PBMCs. The chain is built from TRBV6-4 and TRBJ1-2, with D perhaps TRBD1 (5 bases). The receptor's source is a woman between 50 and 59 years old in good health and CMV-seropositive. CDR3 coding DNA: TGTGCCAGCCACCGAGGAGGGGTTGGCTACACCTTC. Amino acids: CASHRGGVGYTF.